The 14 T cell receptor beta chains below come from one sample, sequenced in a study of CD8 T cells in ankylosing spondylitis. TCRdb re-analysed the 5' RACE reads in MiXCR, keeping a single row per CDR3 protein. The sample includes 130,000 or so distinct CDR3 sequences, about 6.5% of them seen just once. The sequenced material came from blood, either unsorted or a sorted T cell fraction (not recorded which). The receptors shown here come from a male donor with ankylosing spondylitis or in good health (not recorded which).

As regards this clonotype: This may arise from a read error, as a much more abundant clone is one base away. J is TRBJ1-2 and V is TRBV7-2; D is possibly TRBD1 (5 bases). Germline CDR1 is SGHTA and CDR2 is FQGNSA. This CDR3 comprises 14 residues. The CDR3 DNA reads as TGTGCCAGCAGCTTGGGCGGCGGGTTTAGGGGCTACCCCTTC. It codes for CASSLGGGFRGYPF.

This clonotype was seen many times. The V call is TRBV7-2, the J call TRBJ2-5; TRBD1 is a possible D gene (5 bases). CDR3 length equals 13 residues. CDR1 and CDR2 (germline): SGHTA, FQGNSA. With 4 bases removed from V and 3 bases from J, the gap between germline ends came to 9 bases. The CDR3 coding sequence is TGTGCCAGCAGCTCAGGGATGAAAGAGACCCAGTACTTC. Its translation: CASSSGMKETQYF.

The rearrangement joins TRBV7-9 to TRBJ2-1; possibly TRBD1 for D (6 bases). The CDR3 has 16 amino acids. Germline CDR1 and CDR2: SEHNR and FQNEAQ (reference sequence). V dropped 4 bases and J dropped 10 bases, with 23 bases sitting between them. The CDR3 DNA is TGTGCCAGCAGCTCCCGAATGCAGGGGCAAACAAGAGAGCAGTTCTTC. It translates to CASSSRMQGQTREQFF.

In this sample, this clonotype turned up many times. The rearrangement joins TRBV5-1 to TRBJ2-6; TRBD1 agrees at 8 bases. The CDR3 consists of 19 residues. In germline, CDR1 is SGHRS, CDR2 YFSETQ. Germline trimming cut 0 bases from V and 0 bases from J; bases unmatched to any gene: 8. For the CDR3, the DNA is TGCGCCAGCAGCTTGGTAACAGGGGGACCCTCCTCTGGGGCCAACGTCCTGACTTTC. Encoded protein: CASSLVTGGPSSGANVLTF.

This clonotype showed up many times. The V gene is TRBV4-2, the J gene TRBJ2-3; the match to TRBD2 covers 13 bases. CDR1 and CDR2 from the germline V gene are LGHNA and YNFKEQ. This CDR3 comprises 18 residues. The V gene end was trimmed by 4 bases and the J gene end by 7 bases; junction bases not matched to a gene: 14. The CDR3 region has the DNA TGTGCCAGCAGCCCCGCACCCGACCCGGGACTAGCGGGGTATACGCAGTATTTT. It encodes CASSPAPDPGLAGYTQYF.

The table lists this clonotype with many counts. CDR3 loop: CSAIAGGLEQFF. Here the CDR3 DNA reads TGCAGCGCCATAGCGGGAGGGCTTGAGCAGTTCTTC. This chain links TRBV29-1 with TRBJ2-1; 11 nucleotides agree with TRBD2. Trimming removed 7 bases from V and 9 bases from J; junction bases left unmatched: 5. Germline V gene sequence: CDR1 SQVTM, CDR2 ANQGSEA. The CDR3 has 12 amino acids.

This clonotype was observed many times. The chain employs TRBV5-1 and TRBJ2-3; unclear D gene. With 3 bases removed from V and 0 bases from J, the gap between germline ends came to 5 bases. Germline V lookup: CDR1 SGHRS, CDR2 YFSETQ. The CDR3 spans 13 residues. The CDR3 DNA sequence: TGCGCCAGCAGCTCCGGGAGCACAGATACGCAGTATTTT. Encoded protein: CASSSGSTDTQYF.

This clonotype was counted many times. The chain uses TRBV7-8 and TRBJ2-5, with D unclear. Germline CDR1 is SGHVS and CDR2 is FQNEAQ. CDR3 size: 15 residues. Trimming cost V 5 bases and J 2 bases, with 15 bases left between them. The CDR3 sequence: CASSPDGERQETQYF. The CDR3, as DNA: TGTGCCAGCAGCCCCGATGGGGAACGTCAAGAGACCCAGTACTTC.

This clonotype has at least ten counts. This chain joins TRBV5-1 and TRBJ1-1; D is unresolved. CDR3 length: 15 amino acids. Trimming pared 0 bases from V and 4 bases from J, leaving 13 bases between. In germline, CDR1 is SGHRS, CDR2 YFSETQ. The CDR3 bases are TGCGCCAGCAGCTTGGCTGTGAAATGGGGCACTGAAGCTTTCTTT. This codes for CASSLAVKWGTEAFF.

This clonotype was counted many times. The V call is TRBV5-1, the J call TRBJ2-7, with TRBD1 as a possible D gene (5 bases). Trimming shortened V by 1 base and J by 6 bases, and 11 bases separated the two germline ends. CDR1 is SGHRS, CDR2 YFSETQ, per germline. The CDR3 contains 13 residues. Written as DNA, the CDR3 is TGCGCCAGCAGCTTGTCTTCCCAGGGCGAGCAGTACTTC. Residues: CASSLSSQGEQYF.

The table lists this clonotype with many counts. The V gene is TRBV5-1, the J gene TRBJ2-1; 9 bases are shared with TRBD1. The CDR3 covers 14 residues. V dropped 4 bases and J dropped 10; count of bases not matched to a gene: 9. The germline V gene encodes CDR1 SGHRS and CDR2 YFSETQ. The CDR3 DNA reads TGCGCCAGCAGCCAAACCGGGACAGGGAACGAGCAGTTCTTC. It encodes CASSQTGTGNEQFF.

This clonotype was detected ten times or more. The chain joins TRBV20-1 to TRBJ2-2; 15 bases are a match to TRBD2. CDR3 length equals 16 residues. Per the germline V gene, CDR1 is DFQATT and CDR2 is SNEGSKA (reference sequence). V shed 7 bases and J 5 bases; nucleotides not matched to a gene: 8. The CDR3 sequence: CSGDPGLAGGTGELFF. The CDR3 DNA sequence: TGCAGTGGCGACCCGGGACTAGCGGGAGGTACCGGGGAGCTGTTTTTT.

This clonotype was counted at least ten times. The genes are TRBV18 and TRBJ2-7; 7 nucleotides line up with TRBD1. This CDR3 has 15 residues. V lost 3 bases to trimming and J lost 0 bases; unmatched junction nucleotides: 5. Germline CDR1 is KGHSH and CDR2 is LQKENI. This chain's CDR3 is CASSPGQESSYEQYF. The CDR3 DNA is TGTGCCAGCTCACCTGGACAGGAGAGCTCCTACGAGCAGTACTTC.

The sample holds many counts of this clonotype. The gene calls are TRBV5-1 and TRBJ2-2, with 10 bases matching TRBD1. The ends lost 3 bases at V and 6 bases at J; junction bases unmatched: 5. The CDR3 is 15 residues long. The germline gives CDR1 SGHRS, CDR2 YFSETQ. CDR3 loop: CASSSGTGVAGELFF. As DNA, the CDR3 is TGCGCCAGCAGCTCCGGGACAGGGGTGGCCGGGGAGCTGTTTTTT.